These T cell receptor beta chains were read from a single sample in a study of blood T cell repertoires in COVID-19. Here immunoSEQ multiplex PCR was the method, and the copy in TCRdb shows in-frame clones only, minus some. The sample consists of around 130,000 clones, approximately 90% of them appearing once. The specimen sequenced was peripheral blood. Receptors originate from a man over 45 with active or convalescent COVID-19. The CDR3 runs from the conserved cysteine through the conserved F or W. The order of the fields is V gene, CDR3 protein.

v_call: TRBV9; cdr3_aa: CASSPLQQGNTEAFF
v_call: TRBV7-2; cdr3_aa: CASSLLGAKNTEAFF
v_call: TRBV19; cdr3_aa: CASSIPQETQYF
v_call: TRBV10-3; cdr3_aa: CAISDSNEQFF
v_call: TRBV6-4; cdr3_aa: CASSLDSYNEQFF
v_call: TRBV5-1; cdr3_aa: CASSPTSGSGEQFF
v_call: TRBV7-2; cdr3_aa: CASSLGGGAHNEQFF
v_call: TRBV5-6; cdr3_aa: CASSLLAGVLEQFF
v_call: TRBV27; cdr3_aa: CASSLGDRGLLEQYF
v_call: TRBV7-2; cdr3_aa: CASSSRTGSNSPLHF
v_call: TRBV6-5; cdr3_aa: CASSPDTTRNTEAFF
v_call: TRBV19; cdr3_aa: CASSTTLSPSPYGYTF
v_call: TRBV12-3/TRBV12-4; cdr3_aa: CASRRGQTYEQYF
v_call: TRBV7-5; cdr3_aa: CARSLGRDSQKNTEAFF